Sequencing of this T cell receptor (beta chain) was carried out in a study of control samples from healthy donors and cancer patients. TCRdb's table, derived via immunoSEQ multiplex PCR, lists solely in-frame clones and lacks some. The sample has approximately 35,000 clones; 80% to 95% are singletons. Germline CDR1 and CDR2: SGHNT and YENEEA. The V gene lost 4 bases and the J gene lost 0 bases, with 4 bases spanning the gap. The CDR3 sequence is 13 residues long. This TCR derives from a man aged 35-49 years with colorectal cancer. Material for sequencing was PBMCs. This chain joins TRBV11-3 and TRBJ2-1; D is unclear. The CDR3 DNA is TGTGCCAGCAGCTCGACCTCCTACAATGAGCAGTTCTTC. Translating it yields CASSSTSYNEQFF. Full variable domain (rest looked up from reference TRBV11-3 and TRBJ2-1): EAGVVQSPRYKIIEKKQPVAFWCNPISGHNTLYWYLQNLGQGPELLIRYENEEAVDDSQLPKDRFSAERLKGVDSTLKIQPAELGDSAVYLCASSSTSYNEQFFGPGTRLTVL.